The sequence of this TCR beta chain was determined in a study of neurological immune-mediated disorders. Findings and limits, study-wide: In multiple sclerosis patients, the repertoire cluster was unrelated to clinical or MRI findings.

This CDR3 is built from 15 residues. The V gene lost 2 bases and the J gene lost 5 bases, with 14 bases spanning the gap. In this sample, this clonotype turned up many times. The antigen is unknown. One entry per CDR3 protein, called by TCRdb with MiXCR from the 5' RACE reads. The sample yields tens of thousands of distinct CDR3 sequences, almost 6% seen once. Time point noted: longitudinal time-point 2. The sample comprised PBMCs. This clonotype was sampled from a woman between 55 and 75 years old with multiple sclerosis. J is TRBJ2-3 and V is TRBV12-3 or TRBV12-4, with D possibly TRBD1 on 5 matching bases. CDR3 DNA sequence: TGTGCCAGCAGTTTACGGACCTCCGACAGAGATACGCAGTATTTT. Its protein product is CASSLRTSDRDTQYF.